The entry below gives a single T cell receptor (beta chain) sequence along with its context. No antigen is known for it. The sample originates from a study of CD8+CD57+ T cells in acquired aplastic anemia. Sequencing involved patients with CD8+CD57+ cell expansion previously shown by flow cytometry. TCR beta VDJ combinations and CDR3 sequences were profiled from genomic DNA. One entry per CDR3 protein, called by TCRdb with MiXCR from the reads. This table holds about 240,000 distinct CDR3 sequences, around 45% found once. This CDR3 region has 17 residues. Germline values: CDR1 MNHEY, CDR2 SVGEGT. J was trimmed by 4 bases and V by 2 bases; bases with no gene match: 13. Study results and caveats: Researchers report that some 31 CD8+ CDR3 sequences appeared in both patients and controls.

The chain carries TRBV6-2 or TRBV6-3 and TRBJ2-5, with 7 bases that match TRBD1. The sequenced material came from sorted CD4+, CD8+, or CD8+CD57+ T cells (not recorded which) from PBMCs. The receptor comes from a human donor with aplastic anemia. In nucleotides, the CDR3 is TGTGCCAGCAGTTACCTGAAAACAGGGGTCGGAGTAGAGACCCAGTACTTC. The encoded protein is CASSYLKTGVGVETQYF.